This T cell receptor beta chain was documented in a study of shared clonotypes between healthy human individuals. Whole-study results and caveats: Larger estimated richness was generally recorded for naive subsets relative to memory subsets.

Notes on this clone: Antigen: not known.

The CDR3 spans 15 residues. Trimming removed 8 bases from V and 4 bases from J; junction bases left unmatched: 10. Germline V gene sequence: CDR1 MNHEY, CDR2 SMNVEV (reference sequence). Positively selected for CCR7, the CD45RO-negative cells used as naive CD8 cells excluded terminally differentiated effector memory CD45RA+ cells. The assay used deep level. The data were produced by immunoSEQ multiplex PCR, yet TCRdb's version contains in-frame clones alone and is incomplete. This table holds about 2.1 million clones, about 94% found once. This clonotype was obtained from a man between 18 and 29 years old in good health. Some clones in this sample may be carry-over from other donors' samples. Sequenced sample: naive CD8+ T cells from PBMCs. The rearrangement joins TRBV27 to TRBJ2-3; TRBD2 matches 9 bases. The chain's CDR3 is CASYRLAGMSDTQYF. The CDR3 bases are TGTGCCAGCTACCGGCTAGCGGGAATGTCAGATACGCAGTATTTT.